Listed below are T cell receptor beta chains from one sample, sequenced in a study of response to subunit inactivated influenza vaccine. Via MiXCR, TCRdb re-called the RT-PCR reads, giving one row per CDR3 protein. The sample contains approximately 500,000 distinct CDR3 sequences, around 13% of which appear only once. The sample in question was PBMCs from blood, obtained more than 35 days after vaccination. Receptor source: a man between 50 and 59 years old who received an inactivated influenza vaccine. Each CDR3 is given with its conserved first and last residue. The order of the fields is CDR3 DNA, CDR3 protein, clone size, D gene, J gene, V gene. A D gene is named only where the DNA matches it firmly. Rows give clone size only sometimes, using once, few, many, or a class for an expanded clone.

cdr3_nt: TGTGGTTTAACACGGGTATTGGGTTATAATTCACCCCTCCACTTT; cdr3_aa: CGLTRVLGYNSPLHF; clone_size: -; d_call: -; j_call: TRBJ1-6; v_call: TRBV7-7
cdr3_nt: TGTGCCAGCAGTCGGGTCAGGGTCCCCTACGAGCAGTACTTC; cdr3_aa: CASSRVRVPYEQYF; clone_size: few; d_call: -; j_call: TRBJ2-7; v_call: TRBV28
cdr3_nt: TGCAGTGCTAGAGCGGCTAAGGGGCTAAGGTACGAGCAGTACTTC; cdr3_aa: CSARAAKGLRYEQYF; clone_size: few; d_call: -; j_call: TRBJ2-7; v_call: TRBV20-1
cdr3_nt: TGTGCCAGCAGTTTCCCAGGGAGTGAGCAGTTCTTC; cdr3_aa: CASSFPGSEQFF; clone_size: -; d_call: -; j_call: TRBJ2-1; v_call: TRBV12-3/TRBV12-4
cdr3_nt: TGTGCCAGCAGTGAGGGACTAGTGAACACCGGGCAGCTGTTTTTT; cdr3_aa: CASSEGLVNTGQLFF; clone_size: once; d_call: TRBD2; j_call: TRBJ2-2; v_call: TRBV12-3/TRBV12-4
cdr3_nt: TGCAGTGCTGGGGACCTCTCCTACGAGCAGTACTTC; cdr3_aa: CSAGDLSYEQYF; clone_size: many; d_call: -; j_call: TRBJ2-7; v_call: TRBV20-1
cdr3_nt: TGCAGTGCTCCCCCTGGGGGGCGCAATCAGCCCCAGCATTTT; cdr3_aa: CSAPPGGRNQPQHF; clone_size: few; d_call: -; j_call: TRBJ1-5; v_call: TRBV20-1
cdr3_nt: TGCGCCAGCAGCCGCGAAGGGGGGACCACTGAAGCTTTCTTT; cdr3_aa: CASSREGGTTEAFF; clone_size: few; d_call: -; j_call: TRBJ1-1; v_call: TRBV5-1
cdr3_nt: TGTGCCAGCAGCTTAGGGACTAGCGGGTTGAGCTCCTACAATGAGCAGTTCTTC; cdr3_aa: CASSLGTSGLSSYNEQFF; clone_size: few; d_call: TRBD2; j_call: TRBJ2-1; v_call: TRBV7-3
cdr3_nt: TGTGCCAGCAGTTTACCAGGGCGCAGAGAGACCCAGTACTTC; cdr3_aa: CASSLPGRRETQYF; clone_size: many; d_call: -; j_call: TRBJ2-5; v_call: TRBV12-3/TRBV12-4
cdr3_nt: TGCGCCAGCAGCTGGGGGGGGGTCGCGATAGATGAGCAGTTCTTC; cdr3_aa: CASSWGGVAIDEQFF; clone_size: -; d_call: TRBD2; j_call: TRBJ2-1; v_call: TRBV5-1
cdr3_nt: TGTGCCAGCAGCTTCCAGACTAGCGGGTTCCCCGAGCAGTACTTC; cdr3_aa: CASSFQTSGFPEQYF; clone_size: few; d_call: TRBD2; j_call: TRBJ2-7; v_call: TRBV7-8
cdr3_nt: TGCGCCAGCAGCCAAGTGGCCGGGACAGGGGGAACAGATACGCAGTATTTT; cdr3_aa: CASSQVAGTGGTDTQYF; clone_size: -; d_call: TRBD1; j_call: TRBJ2-3; v_call: TRBV4-1
cdr3_nt: TGTGCCAGCAGTCTCGGGACTTTCAGCACAGATACGCAGTATTTT; cdr3_aa: CASSLGTFSTDTQYF; clone_size: few; d_call: -; j_call: TRBJ2-3; v_call: TRBV12-3/TRBV12-4
cdr3_nt: TGTGCCAGCGGGCCACAGGGGCTCCTTGGTGGCAATCAGCCCCAGCATTTT; cdr3_aa: CASGPQGLLGGNQPQHF; clone_size: few; d_call: TRBD1; j_call: TRBJ1-5; v_call: TRBV12-3/TRBV12-4
cdr3_nt: TGCAGTGCTAGGTTCCGCGGGGAGCAGTTCTTC; cdr3_aa: CSARFRGEQFF; clone_size: few; d_call: -; j_call: TRBJ2-1; v_call: TRBV20-1